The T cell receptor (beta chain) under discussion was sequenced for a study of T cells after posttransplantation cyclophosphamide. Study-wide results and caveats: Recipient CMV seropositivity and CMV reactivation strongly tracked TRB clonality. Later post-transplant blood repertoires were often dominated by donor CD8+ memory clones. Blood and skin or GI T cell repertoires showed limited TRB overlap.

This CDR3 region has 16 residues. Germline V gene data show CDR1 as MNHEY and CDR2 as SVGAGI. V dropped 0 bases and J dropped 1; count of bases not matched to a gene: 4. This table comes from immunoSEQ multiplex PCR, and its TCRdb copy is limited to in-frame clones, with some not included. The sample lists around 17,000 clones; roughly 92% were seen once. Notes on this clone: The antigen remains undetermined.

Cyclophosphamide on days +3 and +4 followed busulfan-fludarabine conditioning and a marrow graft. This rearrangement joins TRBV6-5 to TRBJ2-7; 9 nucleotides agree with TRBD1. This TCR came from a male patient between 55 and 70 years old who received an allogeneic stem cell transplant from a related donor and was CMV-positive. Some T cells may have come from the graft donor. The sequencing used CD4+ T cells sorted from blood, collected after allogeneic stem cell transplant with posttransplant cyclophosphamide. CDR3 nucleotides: TGTGCCAGCAGTTACTCGGCGACAGGGGGGTCCTACGAGCAGTACTTC. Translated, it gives CASSYSATGGSYEQYF.